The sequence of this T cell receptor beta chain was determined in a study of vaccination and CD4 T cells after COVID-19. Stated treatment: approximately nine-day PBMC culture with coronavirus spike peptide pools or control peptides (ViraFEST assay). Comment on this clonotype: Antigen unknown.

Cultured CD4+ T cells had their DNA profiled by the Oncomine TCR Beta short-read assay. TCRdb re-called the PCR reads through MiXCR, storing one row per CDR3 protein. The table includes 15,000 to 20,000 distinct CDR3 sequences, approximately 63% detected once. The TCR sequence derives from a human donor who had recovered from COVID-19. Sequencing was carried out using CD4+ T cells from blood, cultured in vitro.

CDR3 sequence (DNA): TGTGCCAGCAGCCTCAATAGCGGGTACGAGCAGTACTTC. Amino acids: CASSLNSGYEQYF. This chain connects TRBV7-2 to TRBJ2-7; 7 bases fit TRBD2. With 5 bases clipped from V and 4 bases from J, the junction kept 5 bases outside the gene matches. CDR1 is SGHTA, CDR2 FQGNSA, per germline. CDR3 length: 13 amino acids.